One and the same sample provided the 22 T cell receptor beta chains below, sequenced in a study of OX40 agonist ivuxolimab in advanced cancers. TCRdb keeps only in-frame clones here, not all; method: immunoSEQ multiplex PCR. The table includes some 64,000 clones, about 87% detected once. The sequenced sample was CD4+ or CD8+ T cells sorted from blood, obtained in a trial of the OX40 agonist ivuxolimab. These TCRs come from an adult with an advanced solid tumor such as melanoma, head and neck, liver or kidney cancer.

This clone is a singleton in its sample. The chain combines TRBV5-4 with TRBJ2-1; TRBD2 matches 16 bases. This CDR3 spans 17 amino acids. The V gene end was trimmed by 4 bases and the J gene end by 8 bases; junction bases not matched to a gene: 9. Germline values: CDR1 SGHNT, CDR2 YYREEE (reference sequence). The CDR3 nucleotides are TGTGCCAGCAGCGGGACTAGCGGGAGGGCCACATCCGATGAGCAGTTCTTC. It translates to CASSGTSGRATSDEQFF. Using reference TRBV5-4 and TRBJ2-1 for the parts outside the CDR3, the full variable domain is ETGVTQSPTHLIKTRGQQVTLRCSSQSGHNTVSWYQQALGQGPQFIFQYYREEENGRGNFPPRFSGLQFPNYSSELNVNALELDDSALYLCASSGTSGRATSDEQFFGPGTRLTVL.

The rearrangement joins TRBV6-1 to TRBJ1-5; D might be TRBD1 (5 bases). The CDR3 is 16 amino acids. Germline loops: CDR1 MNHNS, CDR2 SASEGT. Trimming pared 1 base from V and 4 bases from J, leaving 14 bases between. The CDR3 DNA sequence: TGTGCCAGCAGTGAAGTAAGGACAAGCCAGAATCAGCCCCAGCATTTT. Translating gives CASSEVRTSQNQPQHF.

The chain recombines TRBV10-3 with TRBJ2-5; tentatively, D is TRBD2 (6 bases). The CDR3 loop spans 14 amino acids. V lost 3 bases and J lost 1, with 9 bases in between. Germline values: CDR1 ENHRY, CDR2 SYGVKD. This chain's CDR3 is CAISESGVQETQYF. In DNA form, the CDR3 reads TGTGCCATCAGTGAATCGGGAGTCCAAGAGACCCAGTACTTC.

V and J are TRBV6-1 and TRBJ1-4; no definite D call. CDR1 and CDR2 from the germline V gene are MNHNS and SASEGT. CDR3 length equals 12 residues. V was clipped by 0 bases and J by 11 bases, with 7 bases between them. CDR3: CASSEAGGKLFF. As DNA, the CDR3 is TGTGCCAGCAGTGAAGCTGGAGGGAAACTGTTTTTT.

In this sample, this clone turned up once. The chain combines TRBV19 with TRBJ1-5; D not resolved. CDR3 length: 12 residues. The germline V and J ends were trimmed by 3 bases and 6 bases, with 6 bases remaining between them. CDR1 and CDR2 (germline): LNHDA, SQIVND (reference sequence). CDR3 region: CASSIFGQPQHF. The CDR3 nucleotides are TGTGCCAGTAGTATCTTTGGTCAGCCCCAGCATTTT. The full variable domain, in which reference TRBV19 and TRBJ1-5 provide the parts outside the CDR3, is DGGITQSPKYLFRKEGQNVTLSCEQNLNHDAMYWYRQDPGQGLRLIYYSQIVNDFQKGDIAEGYSVSREKKESFPLTVTSAQKNPTAFYLCASSIFGQPQHFGDGTRLSIL.

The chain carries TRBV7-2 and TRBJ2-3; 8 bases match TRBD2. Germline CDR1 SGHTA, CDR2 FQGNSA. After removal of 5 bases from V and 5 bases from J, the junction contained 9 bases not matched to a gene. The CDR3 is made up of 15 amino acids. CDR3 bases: TGTGCCAGCAGCCTTAGCGGGACTTCCGGAGATACGCAGTATTTT. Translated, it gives CASSLSGTSGDTQYF.

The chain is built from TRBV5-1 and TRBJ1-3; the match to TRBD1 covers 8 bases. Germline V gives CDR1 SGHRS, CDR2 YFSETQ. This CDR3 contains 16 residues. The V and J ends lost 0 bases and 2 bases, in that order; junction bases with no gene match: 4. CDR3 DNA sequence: TGCGCCAGCAGCTTGGGACAGGGGATAACTGGAAACACCATATATTTT. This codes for CASSLGQGITGNTIYF.

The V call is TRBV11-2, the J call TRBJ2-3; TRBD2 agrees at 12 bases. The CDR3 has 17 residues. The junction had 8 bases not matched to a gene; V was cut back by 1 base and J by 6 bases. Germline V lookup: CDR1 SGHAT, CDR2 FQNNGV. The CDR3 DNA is TGTGCCAGCAGCTTAGGCCTAGCGGGAGGGGCTCGCGATACGCAGTATTTT. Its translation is CASSLGLAGGARDTQYF.

CDR3 region: CASSPTGASGNTIYF. The CDR3 DNA follows: TGTGCCAGCTCACCGACAGGAGCCTCTGGAAACACCATATATTTT. This rearrangement joins TRBV18 to TRBJ1-3; D might be TRBD1 (6 bases). Germline V gene sequence: CDR1 KGHSH, CDR2 LQKENI. V lost 3 bases, J lost 0 bases, and 9 bases lay in between. The CDR3 runs to 15 residues.

This chain's CDR3 is CASSAADRPLGNEQYF. CDR3 bases: TGTGCCAGCAGCGCCGCGGACAGACCCCTTGGGAACGAGCAGTACTTC. This chain joins TRBV7-2 and TRBJ2-7; D might be TRBD1 (6 bases). The CDR3 is 16 residues long. V gave up 5 bases and J gave up 5 bases, with 22 bases separating them. From germline, CDR1 is SGHTA and CDR2 FQGNSA.

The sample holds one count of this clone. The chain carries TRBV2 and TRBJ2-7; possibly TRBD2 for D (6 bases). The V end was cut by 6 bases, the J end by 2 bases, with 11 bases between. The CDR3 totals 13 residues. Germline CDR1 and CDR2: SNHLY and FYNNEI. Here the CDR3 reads CASRGGRTYEQYF. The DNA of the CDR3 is TGTGCCAGCAGGGGGGGTAGGACCTACGAGCAGTACTTC.

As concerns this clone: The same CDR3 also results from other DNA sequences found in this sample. The CDR3: CASRRTGFYGYTF. The CDR3 nucleotides read TGTGCCAGCAGACGGACAGGGTTCTATGGCTACACCTTC. The V gene is TRBV28, the J gene TRBJ1-2, with 8 bases aligning to TRBD1. The J segment lost 4 bases and the V segment lost 6 bases, leaving 4 bases of the junction unmatched. There are 13 residues in the CDR3. Germline loops: CDR1 MDHEN, CDR2 SYDVKM.

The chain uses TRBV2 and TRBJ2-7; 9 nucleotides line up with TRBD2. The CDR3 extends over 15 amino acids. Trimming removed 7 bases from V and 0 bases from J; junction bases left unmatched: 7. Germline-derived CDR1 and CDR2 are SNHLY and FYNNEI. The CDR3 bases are TGTGCCAGCACAACAGGACTAGCGAACTCCTACGAGCAGTACTTC. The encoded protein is CASTTGLANSYEQYF.

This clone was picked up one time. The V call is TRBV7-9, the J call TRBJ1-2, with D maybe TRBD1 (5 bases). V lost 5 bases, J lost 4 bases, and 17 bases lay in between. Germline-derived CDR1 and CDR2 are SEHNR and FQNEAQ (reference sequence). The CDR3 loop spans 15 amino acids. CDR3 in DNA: TGTGCCAGCAGCAACGAAGGGGTGTTTGCCTATGGCTACACCTTC. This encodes CASSNEGVFAYGYTF.

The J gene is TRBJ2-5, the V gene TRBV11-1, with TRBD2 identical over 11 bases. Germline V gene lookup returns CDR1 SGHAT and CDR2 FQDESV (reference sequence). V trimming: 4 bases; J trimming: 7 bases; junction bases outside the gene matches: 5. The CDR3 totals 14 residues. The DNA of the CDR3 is TGTGCCAGCAGCTCGACTAGCGGGATTACGACCCAGTACTTC. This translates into CASSSTSGITTQYF.

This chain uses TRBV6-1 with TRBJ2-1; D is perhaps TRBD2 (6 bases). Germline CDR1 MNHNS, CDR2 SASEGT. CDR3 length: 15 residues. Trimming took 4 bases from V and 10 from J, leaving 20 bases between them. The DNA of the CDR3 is TGTGCCAGCAGTGTTGGCTACTCTAGTGGAGGGGAGCAGTTCTTC. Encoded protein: CASSVGYSSGGEQFF.

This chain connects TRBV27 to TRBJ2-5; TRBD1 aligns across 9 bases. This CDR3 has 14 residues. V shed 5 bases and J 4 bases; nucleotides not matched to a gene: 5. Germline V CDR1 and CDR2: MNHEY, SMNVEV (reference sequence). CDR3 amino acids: CASSPWTGVETQYF. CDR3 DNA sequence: TGTGCCAGCAGTCCCTGGACAGGGGTAGAGACCCAGTACTTC.

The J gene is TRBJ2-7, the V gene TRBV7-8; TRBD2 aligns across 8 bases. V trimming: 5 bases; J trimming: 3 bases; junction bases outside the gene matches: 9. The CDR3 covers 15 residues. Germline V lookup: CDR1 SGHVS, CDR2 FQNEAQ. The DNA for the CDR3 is TGTGCCAGCAGCCCCGGGGGCGGGGGGCTCTACGAGCAGTACTTC. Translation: CASSPGGGGLYEQYF.

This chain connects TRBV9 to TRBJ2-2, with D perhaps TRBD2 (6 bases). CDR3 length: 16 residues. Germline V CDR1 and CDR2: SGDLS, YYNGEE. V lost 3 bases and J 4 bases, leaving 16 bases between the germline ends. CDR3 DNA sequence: TGTGCCAGCAGCGCCTCAGCCCAGGGAGGCACCGGGGAGCTGTTTTTT. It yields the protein CASSASAQGGTGELFF.

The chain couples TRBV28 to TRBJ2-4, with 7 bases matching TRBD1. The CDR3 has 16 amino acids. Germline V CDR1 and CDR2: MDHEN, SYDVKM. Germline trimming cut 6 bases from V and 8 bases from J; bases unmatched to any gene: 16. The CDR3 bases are TGTGCCAGCAGCGGACTCGGGACAGCCCGAAAGGACATTCAGTACTTC. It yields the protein CASSGLGTARKDIQYF.

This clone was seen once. The CDR3 nucleotides read TGTGCCAGTACTCCTAGGGGGACAGGGGGCGGGAATCAGCCCCAGCATTTT. This gives the protein CASTPRGTGGGNQPQHF. The chain carries TRBV19 and TRBJ1-5; TRBD1 agrees at 12 bases. The CDR3 has 17 residues. Germline CDR1 reads LNHDA; CDR2 reads SQIVND (reference sequence). V lost 7 bases, J lost 4 bases, and 11 bases stayed unmatched.

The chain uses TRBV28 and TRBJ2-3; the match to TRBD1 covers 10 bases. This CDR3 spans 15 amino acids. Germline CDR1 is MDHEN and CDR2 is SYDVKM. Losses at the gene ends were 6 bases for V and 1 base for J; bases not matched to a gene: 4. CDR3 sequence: CASRTGGSGTDTQYF. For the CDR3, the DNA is TGTGCCAGCAGGACAGGGGGCAGTGGCACAGATACGCAGTATTTT.